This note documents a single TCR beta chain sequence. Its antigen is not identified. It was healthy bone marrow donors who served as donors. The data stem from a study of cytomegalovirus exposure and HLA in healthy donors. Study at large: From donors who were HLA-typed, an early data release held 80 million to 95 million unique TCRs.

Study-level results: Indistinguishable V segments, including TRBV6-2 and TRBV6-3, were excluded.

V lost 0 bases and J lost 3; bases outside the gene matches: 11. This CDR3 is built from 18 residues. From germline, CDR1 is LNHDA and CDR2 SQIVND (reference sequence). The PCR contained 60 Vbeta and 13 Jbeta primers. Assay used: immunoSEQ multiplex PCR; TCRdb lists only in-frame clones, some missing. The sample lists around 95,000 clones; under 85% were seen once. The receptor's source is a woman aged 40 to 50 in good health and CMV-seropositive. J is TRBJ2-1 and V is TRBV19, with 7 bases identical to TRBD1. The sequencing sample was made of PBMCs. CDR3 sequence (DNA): TGTGCCAGTAGTATAGATGGCCCTGGGACAGCCGACTACAATGAGCAGTTCTTC. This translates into CASSIDGPGTADYNEQFF.